This entry features one T cell receptor beta chain sequence. The target antigen is unknown. Germline CDR1 MNHEY, CDR2 SVGEGT. The CDR3 contains 15 residues. Trimming took 7 bases from V and 3 from J, leaving 19 bases between them. The data belong to a study of response to subunit inactivated influenza vaccine. Whole-study results and caveats: Only a handful of new T cells, the authors suggested, are recruited with each seasonal influenza vaccination.

One entry per CDR3 protein results from TCRdb running MiXCR on the RT-PCR reads. The sample carries around 540,000 distinct CDR3 sequences, 12% recorded once. This rearrangement joins TRBV6-2 or TRBV6-3 to TRBJ2-7; tentative D call: TRBD1 (6 bases). The receptor's source is a man in his fifties who received an inactivated influenza vaccine. Sequencing used PBMCs from blood, obtained on the day of vaccination. CDR3 in DNA: TGTGCCAGCACCTTAGGAGTAACCAGGGGCTACGAGCAGTACTTC. Its translation is CASTLGVTRGYEQYF.